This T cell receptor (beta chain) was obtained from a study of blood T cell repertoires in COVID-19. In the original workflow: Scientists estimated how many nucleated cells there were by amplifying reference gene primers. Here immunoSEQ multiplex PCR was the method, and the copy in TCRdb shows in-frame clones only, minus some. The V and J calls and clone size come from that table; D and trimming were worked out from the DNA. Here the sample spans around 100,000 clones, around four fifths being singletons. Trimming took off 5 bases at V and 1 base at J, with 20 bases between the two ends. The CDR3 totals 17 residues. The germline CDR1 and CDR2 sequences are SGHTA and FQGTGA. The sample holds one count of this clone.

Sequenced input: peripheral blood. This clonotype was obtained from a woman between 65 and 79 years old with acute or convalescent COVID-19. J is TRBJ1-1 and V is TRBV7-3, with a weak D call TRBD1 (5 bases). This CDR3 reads CASSQRGPTYPNTEAFF. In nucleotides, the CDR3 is TGTGCCAGCAGCCAAAGGGGCCCCACTTACCCGAACACTGAAGCTTTCTTT.